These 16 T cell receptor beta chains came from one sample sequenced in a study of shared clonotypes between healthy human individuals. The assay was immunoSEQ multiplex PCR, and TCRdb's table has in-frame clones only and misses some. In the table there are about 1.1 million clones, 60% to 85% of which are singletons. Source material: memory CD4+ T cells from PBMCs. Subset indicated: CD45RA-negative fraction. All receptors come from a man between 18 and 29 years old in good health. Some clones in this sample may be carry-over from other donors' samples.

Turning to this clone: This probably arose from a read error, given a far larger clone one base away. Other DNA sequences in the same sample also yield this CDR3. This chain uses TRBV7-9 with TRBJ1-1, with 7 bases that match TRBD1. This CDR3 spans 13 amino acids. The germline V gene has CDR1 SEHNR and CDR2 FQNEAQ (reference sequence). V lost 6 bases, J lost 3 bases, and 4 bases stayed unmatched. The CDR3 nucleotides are TGTGCCAGCAGTCTTACAGGGGACACTGAAGCTTTCTTT. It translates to CASSLTGDTEAFF.

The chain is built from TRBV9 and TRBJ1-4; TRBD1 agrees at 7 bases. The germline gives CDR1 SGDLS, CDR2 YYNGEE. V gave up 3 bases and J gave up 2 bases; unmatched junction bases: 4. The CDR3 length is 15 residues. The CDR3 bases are TGTGCCAGCAGCGCGATACAGGGGACTAATGAAAAACTGTTTTTT. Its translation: CASSAIQGTNEKLFF.

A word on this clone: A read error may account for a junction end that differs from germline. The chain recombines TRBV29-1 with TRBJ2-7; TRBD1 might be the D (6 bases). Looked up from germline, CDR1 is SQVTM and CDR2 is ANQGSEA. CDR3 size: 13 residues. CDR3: CSVTGTSSYDQYF. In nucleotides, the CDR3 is TGCAGCGTTACCGGGACATCATCCTACGATCAGTACTTC.

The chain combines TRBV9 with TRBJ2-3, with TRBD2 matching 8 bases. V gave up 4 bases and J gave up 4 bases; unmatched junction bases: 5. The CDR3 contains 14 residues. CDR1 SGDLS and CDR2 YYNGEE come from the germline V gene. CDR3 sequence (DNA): TGTGCCAGCAGCACATTGCGGGAGGCAGATACGCAGTATTTT. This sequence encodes CASSTLREADTQYF.

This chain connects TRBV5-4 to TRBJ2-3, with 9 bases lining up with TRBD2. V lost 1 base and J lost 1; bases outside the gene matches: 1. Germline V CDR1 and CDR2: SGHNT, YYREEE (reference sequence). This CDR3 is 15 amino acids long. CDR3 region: CASSLWTSGTDTQYF. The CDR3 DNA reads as TGTGCCAGCAGCTTGTGGACTAGCGGCACAGATACGCAGTATTTT.

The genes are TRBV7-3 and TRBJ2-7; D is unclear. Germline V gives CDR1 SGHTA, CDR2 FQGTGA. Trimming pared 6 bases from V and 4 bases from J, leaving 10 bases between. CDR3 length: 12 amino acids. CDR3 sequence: CASRQWRYEQYF. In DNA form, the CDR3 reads TGTGCCAGCAGACAATGGCGTTACGAGCAGTACTTC. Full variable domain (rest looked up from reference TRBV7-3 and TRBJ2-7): GAGVSQTPSNKVTEKGKYVELRCDPISGHTALYWYRQSLGQGPEFLIYFQGTGAADDSGLPNDRFFAVRPEGSVSTLKIQRTERGDSAVYLCASRQWRYEQYFGPGTRLTVT.

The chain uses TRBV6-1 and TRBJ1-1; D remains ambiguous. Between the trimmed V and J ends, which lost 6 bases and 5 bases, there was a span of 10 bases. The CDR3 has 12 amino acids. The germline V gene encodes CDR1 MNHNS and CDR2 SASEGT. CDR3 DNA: TGTGCCAGCAGAGAGATGGGTACTGAAGCTTTCTTT. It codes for CASREMGTEAFF.

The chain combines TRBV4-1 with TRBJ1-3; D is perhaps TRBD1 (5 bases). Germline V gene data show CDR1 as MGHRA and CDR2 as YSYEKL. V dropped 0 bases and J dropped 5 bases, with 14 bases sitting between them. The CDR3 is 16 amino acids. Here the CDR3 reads CASSQDATRERNTIYF. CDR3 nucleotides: TGCGCCAGCAGCCAAGATGCCACCAGGGAAAGAAACACCATATATTTT.

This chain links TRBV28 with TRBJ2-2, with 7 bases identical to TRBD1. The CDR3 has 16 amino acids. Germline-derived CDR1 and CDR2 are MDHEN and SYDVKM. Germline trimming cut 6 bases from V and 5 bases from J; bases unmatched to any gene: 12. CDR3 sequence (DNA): TGTGCCAGCAGCTTGGAATACAGCAGGGGGACCGGGGAGCTGTTTTTT. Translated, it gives CASSLEYSRGTGELFF.

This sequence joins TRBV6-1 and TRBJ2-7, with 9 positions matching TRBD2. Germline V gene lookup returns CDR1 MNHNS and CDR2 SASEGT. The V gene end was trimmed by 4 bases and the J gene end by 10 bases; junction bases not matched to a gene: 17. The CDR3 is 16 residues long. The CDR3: CASSAIPRGLAGSQYF. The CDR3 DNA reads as TGTGCCAGCAGTGCGATACCTAGGGGCCTAGCGGGATCTCAGTACTTC.

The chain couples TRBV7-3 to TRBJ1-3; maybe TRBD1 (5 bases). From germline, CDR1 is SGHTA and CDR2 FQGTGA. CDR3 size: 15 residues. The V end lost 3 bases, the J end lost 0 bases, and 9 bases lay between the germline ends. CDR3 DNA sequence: TGTGCCAGCAGCTTCGGACACTACTCTGGAAACACCATATATTTT. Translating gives CASSFGHYSGNTIYF. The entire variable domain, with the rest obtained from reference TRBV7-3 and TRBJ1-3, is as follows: GAGVSQTPSNKVTEKGKYVELRCDPISGHTALYWYRQSLGQGPEFLIYFQGTGAADDSGLPNDRFFAVRPEGSVSTLKIQRTERGDSAVYLCASSFGHYSGNTIYFGEGSWLTVV.

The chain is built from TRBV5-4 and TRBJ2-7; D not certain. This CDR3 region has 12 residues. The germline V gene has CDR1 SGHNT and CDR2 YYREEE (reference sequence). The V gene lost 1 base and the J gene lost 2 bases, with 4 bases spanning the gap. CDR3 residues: CASSLRTYEQYF. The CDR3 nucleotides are TGTGCCAGCAGCTTGAGGACCTACGAGCAGTACTTC.

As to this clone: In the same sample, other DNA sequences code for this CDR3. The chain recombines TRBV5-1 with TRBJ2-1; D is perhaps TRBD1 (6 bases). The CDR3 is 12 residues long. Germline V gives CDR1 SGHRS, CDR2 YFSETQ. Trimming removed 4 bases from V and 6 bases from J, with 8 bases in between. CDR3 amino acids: CASSGTSNEQFF. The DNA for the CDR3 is TGCGCCAGCAGCGGGACAAGCAATGAGCAGTTCTTC.

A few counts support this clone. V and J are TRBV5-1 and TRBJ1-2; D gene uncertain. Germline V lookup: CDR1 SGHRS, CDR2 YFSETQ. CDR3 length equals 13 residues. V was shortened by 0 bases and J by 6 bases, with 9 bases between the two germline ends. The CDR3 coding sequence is TGCGCCAGCAGCTTGGTATTTGAGGATGGCTACACCTTC. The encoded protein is CASSLVFEDGYTF.

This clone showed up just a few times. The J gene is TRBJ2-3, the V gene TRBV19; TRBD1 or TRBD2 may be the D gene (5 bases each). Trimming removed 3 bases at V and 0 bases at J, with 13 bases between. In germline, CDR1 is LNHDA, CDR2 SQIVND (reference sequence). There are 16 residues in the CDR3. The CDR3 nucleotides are TGTGCCAGTAGTATGGGGCCGGGGCGTAGCACAGATACGCAGTATTTT. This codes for CASSMGPGRSTDTQYF.

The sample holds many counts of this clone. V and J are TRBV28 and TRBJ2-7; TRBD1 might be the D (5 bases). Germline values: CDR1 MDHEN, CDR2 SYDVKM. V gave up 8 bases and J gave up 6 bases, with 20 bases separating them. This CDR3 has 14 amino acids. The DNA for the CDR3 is TGTGCCAGCCCCCTCCAGGGAACCGTCTGCGAGCAGTACTTC. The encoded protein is CASPLQGTVCEQYF.